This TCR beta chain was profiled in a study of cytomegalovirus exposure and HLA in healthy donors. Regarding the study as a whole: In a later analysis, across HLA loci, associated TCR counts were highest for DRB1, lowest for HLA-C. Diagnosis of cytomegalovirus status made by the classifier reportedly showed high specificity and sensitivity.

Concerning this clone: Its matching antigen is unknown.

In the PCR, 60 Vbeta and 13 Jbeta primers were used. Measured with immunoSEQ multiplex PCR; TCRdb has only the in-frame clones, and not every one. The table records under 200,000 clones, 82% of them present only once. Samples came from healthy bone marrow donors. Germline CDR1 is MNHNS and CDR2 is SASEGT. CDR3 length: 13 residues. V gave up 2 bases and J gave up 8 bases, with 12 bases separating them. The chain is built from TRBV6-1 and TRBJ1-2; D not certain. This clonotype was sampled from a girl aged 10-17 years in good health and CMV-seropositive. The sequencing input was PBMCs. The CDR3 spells CASSELGIIGYTF. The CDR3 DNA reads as TGTGCCAGCAGTGAACTCGGGATTATCGGCTACACCTTC.